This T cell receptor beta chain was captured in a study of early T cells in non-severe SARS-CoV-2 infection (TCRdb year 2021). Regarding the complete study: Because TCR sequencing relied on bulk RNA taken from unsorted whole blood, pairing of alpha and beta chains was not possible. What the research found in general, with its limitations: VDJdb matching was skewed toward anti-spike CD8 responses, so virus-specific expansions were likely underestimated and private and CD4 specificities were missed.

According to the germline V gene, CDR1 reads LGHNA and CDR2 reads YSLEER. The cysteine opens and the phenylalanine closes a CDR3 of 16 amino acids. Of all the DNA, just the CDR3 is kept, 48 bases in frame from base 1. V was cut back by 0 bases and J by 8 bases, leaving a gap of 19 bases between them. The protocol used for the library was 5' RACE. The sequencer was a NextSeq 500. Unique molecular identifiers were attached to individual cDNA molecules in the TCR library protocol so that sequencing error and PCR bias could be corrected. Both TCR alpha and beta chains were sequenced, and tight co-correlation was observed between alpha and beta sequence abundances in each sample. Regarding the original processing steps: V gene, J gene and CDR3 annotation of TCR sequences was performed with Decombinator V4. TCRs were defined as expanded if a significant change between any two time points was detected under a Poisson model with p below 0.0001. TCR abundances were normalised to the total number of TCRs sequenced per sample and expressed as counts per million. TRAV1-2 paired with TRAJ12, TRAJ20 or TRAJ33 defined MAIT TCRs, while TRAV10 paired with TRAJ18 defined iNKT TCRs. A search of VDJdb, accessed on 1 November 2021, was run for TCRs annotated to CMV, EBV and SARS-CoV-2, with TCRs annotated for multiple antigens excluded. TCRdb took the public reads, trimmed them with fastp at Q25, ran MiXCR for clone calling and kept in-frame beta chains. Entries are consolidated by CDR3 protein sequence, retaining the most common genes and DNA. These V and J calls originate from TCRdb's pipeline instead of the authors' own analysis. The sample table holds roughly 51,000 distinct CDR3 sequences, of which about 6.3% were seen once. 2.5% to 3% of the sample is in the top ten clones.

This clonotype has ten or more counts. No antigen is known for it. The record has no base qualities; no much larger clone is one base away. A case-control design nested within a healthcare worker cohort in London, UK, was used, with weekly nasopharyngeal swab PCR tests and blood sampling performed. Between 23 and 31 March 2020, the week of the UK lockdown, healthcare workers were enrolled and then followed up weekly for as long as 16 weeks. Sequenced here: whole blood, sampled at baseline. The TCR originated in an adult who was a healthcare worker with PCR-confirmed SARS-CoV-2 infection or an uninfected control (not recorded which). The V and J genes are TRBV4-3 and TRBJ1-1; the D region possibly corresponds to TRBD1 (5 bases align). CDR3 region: CASSQDGTPEGREAFF. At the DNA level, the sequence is TGCGCCAGCAGCCAAGATGGGACCCCCGAGGGAAGGGAAGCTTTCTTT.